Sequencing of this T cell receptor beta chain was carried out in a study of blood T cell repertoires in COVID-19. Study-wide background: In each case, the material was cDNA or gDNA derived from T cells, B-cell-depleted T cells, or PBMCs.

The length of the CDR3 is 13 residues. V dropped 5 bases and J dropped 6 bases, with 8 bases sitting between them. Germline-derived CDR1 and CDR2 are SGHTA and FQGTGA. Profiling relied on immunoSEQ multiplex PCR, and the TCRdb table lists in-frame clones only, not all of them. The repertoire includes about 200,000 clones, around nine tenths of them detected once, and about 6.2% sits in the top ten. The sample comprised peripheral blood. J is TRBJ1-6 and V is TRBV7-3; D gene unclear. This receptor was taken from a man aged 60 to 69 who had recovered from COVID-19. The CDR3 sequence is CASSPSGNSPLHF. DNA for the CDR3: TGTGCCAGCAGCCCGAGTGGTAATTCACCCCTCCACTTT. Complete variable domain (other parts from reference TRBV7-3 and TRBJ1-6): GAGVSQTPSNKVTEKGKYVELRCDPISGHTALYWYRQSLGQGPEFLIYFQGTGAADDSGLPNDRFFAVRPEGSVSTLKIQRTERGDSAVYLCASSPSGNSPLHFGNGTRLTVT.